The present T cell receptor (beta chain) was sequenced within a study of identical twins. Study-wide findings and caveats: Insertions ran lower in abundant cord blood beta clonotypes, though not in memory repertoires. Cross-sectional statistics underpinned the conclusions; the same donors were not followed. Analyses of zero insertions could be partly confounded by invariant MAIT and iNKT cells.

A universal primer site was incorporated via template switching, and the cDNA contained unique molecular identifiers. One entry per CDR3 protein, called by TCRdb with MiXCR from the 5' RACE reads. The sample carries 450,000 to 600,000 distinct CDR3 sequences, 20% to 25% recorded once. The junction had 10 bases not matched to a gene; V was cut back by 6 bases and J by 6 bases. This CDR3 has 14 residues. The germline V gene has CDR1 MNHEY and CDR2 SVGAGI. As to this clonotype: The antigen remains undetermined.

The same sample was also used in a study of yellow fever vaccine responses in identical twins.

The specimen sequenced was CD4+ T cells sorted from blood. The V and J genes are TRBV6-5 and TRBJ1-2; TRBD1 agrees at 7 bases. The origin of this receptor is a woman between 18 and 29 years old in good health. CDR3 sequence reads: CASSSSPTGNGYTF. CDR3 bases: TGTGCCAGCAGCTCCTCACCGACAGGGAATGGCTACACCTTC.